Below are 16 T cell receptor beta chains sequenced from a single sample in a study of T cells in narcolepsy. Profiling relied on immunoSEQ multiplex PCR, and the TCRdb table lists in-frame clones only, not all of them. Of some 13,000 clones in the sample, around nine tenths were seen once. Sequencing was performed on CD45RA- memory CD4+ T cells from PBMCs. These receptors all stem from a human donor with narcolepsy.

The V call is TRBV7-9, the J call TRBJ1-4, with 7 nucleotides matching TRBD1. CDR1 and CDR2 (germline): SEHNR, FQNEAQ (reference sequence). CDR3 size: 14 residues. Trimming cost V 3 bases and J 4 bases; bases outside gene matches: 2. Here the CDR3 DNA reads TGTGCCAGCAGCTTCGGACAGGATAATGAAAAACTGTTTTTT. Translated: CASSFGQDNEKLFF.

The J gene is TRBJ1-2, the V gene TRBV30; TRBD1 might be the D (5 bases). The V end was cut by 2 bases, the J end by 2 bases, with 12 bases between. The CDR3 covers 14 residues. Germline-derived CDR1 and CDR2 are GTSNPN and SVGIG (reference sequence). CDR3 loop: CAWSLPTANYGYTF. CDR3 in DNA: TGTGCCTGGAGTCTCCCGACAGCGAACTATGGCTACACCTTC.

This clone came up once. This chain uses TRBV5-1 with TRBJ2-3; 8 bases are a match to TRBD2. The CDR3 is 15 amino acids. From germline, CDR1 is SGHRS and CDR2 YFSETQ. V lost 1 base, J lost 6 bases, and 7 bases stayed unmatched. CDR3 amino acids: CASSLSASGSDTQYF. DNA for the CDR3: TGCGCCAGCAGCTTGTCAGCCAGCGGGAGTGATACGCAGTATTTT.

The chain is built from TRBV5-5 and TRBJ2-2, with 7 positions matching TRBD2. The CDR3 is 16 amino acids. The trim removed 0 bases at V and 4 bases at J, leaving 6 bases unmatched. The germline V gene has CDR1 SGHKS and CDR2 YYEKEE (reference sequence). The CDR3 loop reads CASSLGGSLATGELFF. The CDR3 region has the DNA TGTGCCAGCAGCTTGGGCGGGAGCCTGGCCACCGGGGAGCTGTTTTTT.

The genes are TRBV6-1 and TRBJ1-2; TRBD1 agrees at 9 bases. V lost 4 bases and J lost 5; bases outside the gene matches: 14. CDR3 size: 17 residues. Germline V CDR1 and CDR2: MNHNS, SASEGT. CDR3 sequence (DNA): TGTGCCAGCAGTGTCCAACAGGGGGCTCAAATGAAATATGGCTACACCTTC. Protein: CASSVQQGAQMKYGYTF.

The rearrangement uses TRBV2 and TRBJ2-7; no clear D gene. Looked up from germline, CDR1 is SNHLY and CDR2 is FYNNEI. The V gene lost 7 bases and the J gene lost 5 bases, with 15 bases spanning the gap. This CDR3 is 13 amino acids long. CDR3 coding DNA: TGTGCCAGCAAGTTGGTCCCGTTAGACGAGCAGTACTTC. This translates into CASKLVPLDEQYF.

The gene calls are TRBV7-3 and TRBJ2-3; D possibly corresponds to TRBD2 (6 bases). Germline CDR1 reads SGHTA; CDR2 reads FQGTGA. Trimming took off 2 bases at V and 1 base at J, with 10 bases between the two ends. CDR3 length equals 15 residues. The CDR3, as DNA: TGTGCCAGCAGCTTAGGCGGGATGGGCACAGATACGCAGTATTTT. Protein product: CASSLGGMGTDTQYF.

The CDR3 loop reads CASRFSPGSSYEQYF. Here the CDR3 DNA reads TGTGCCAGCAGGTTCTCTCCGGGGAGCTCCTACGAGCAGTACTTC. The chain couples TRBV2 to TRBJ2-7, with D possibly TRBD2 on 5 matching bases. The CDR3 contains 15 residues. Germline assignment: CDR1 SNHLY and CDR2 FYNNEI. V lost 6 bases, J lost 0 bases, and 15 bases lay in between.

The V gene is TRBV2, the J gene TRBJ2-1; 8 nucleotides match TRBD2. CDR1 and CDR2 from the germline V gene are SNHLY and FYNNEI. There are 15 residues in the CDR3. V dropped 7 bases and J dropped 6; count of bases not matched to a gene: 11. CDR3 region: CASMAGTRIVNEQFF. The CDR3 nucleotides read TGTGCCAGCATGGCCGGGACTAGAATAGTCAATGAGCAGTTCTTC.

J is TRBJ2-4 and V is TRBV9, with a weak D call TRBD2 (6 bases). V was pared by 2 bases and J by 4 bases, with 10 bases between. CDR1 and CDR2 (germline): SGDLS, YYNGEE. This CDR3 is built from 14 residues. The CDR3 DNA follows: TGTGCCAGCAGCGTGGGGGGAACTAAAAACATTCAGTACTTC. It specifies CASSVGGTKNIQYF.

The chain couples TRBV15 to TRBJ2-2, with a weak D call TRBD2 (5 bases). This CDR3 comprises 14 residues. The ends were cut back, 1 base at V and 7 bases at J, with 10 bases in the middle. The germline CDR1 and CDR2 sequences are LNHNV and YYDKDF (reference sequence). This chain's CDR3 is CATSRGGYGGELFF. The CDR3 DNA is TGTGCCACCAGCAGAGGAGGGTATGGCGGGGAGCTGTTTTTT. Variable domain in full (rest from reference TRBV15 and TRBJ2-2): DAMVIQNPRYQVTQFGKPVTLSCSQTLNHNVMYWYQQKSSQAPKLLFHYYDKDFNNEADTPDNFQSRRPNTSFCFLDIRSPGLGDTAMYLCATSRGGYGGELFFGEGSRLTVL.

V gene TRBV28 combines with J gene TRBJ2-2; 9 bases map to TRBD1. Germline V CDR1 and CDR2: MDHEN, SYDVKM. Trimming removed 9 bases from V and 5 bases from J; junction bases left unmatched: 7. The CDR3 extends over 14 amino acids. CDR3 residues: CASTRTGETGELFF. The CDR3 DNA is TGTGCCAGTACCAGGACAGGGGAAACCGGGGAGCTGTTTTTT.

This clone was seen once. This chain joins TRBV19 and TRBJ1-2, with 7 nucleotides matching TRBD1. Germline assignment: CDR1 LNHDA and CDR2 SQIVND (reference sequence). The J segment lost 4 bases and the V segment lost 3 bases, leaving 5 bases of the junction unmatched. This CDR3 contains 14 residues. CDR3 coding DNA: TGTGCCAGTAGTATCACAGGGGACTCCTATGGCTACACCTTC. This gives the protein CASSITGDSYGYTF.

The chain links TRBV28 to TRBJ2-3; perhaps TRBD2 as D (5 bases). Trimming took 5 bases from V and 3 from J, leaving 15 bases between them. CDR1 is MDHEN, CDR2 SYDVKM, per germline. The CDR3 is 15 residues long. The CDR3 DNA sequence: TGTGCCAGCAGTAGGTTGAACCGGAGGACAGATACGCAGTATTTT. This translates into CASSRLNRRTDTQYF.

The chain has TRBV5-1 and TRBJ1-6; 7 nucleotides align to TRBD1. The CDR3 is 15 residues long. The ends lost 0 bases at V and 10 bases at J; junction bases unmatched: 7. Germline V lookup: CDR1 SGHRS, CDR2 YFSETQ. The CDR3 nucleotides are TGCGCCAGCAGCTTGGCCACAGGGGCCGAATCACCCCTCCACTTT. This codes for CASSLATGAESPLHF.

J is TRBJ2-7 and V is TRBV27; 11 bases fit TRBD2. The CDR3 is 15 residues long. Trimming at V came to 4 bases and at J to 3 bases, leaving 5 bases not matched to a gene. Germline CDR1 is MNHEY and CDR2 is SMNVEV (reference sequence). The DNA of the CDR3 is TGTGCCAGCAGTTCCCTAGCGGGAGGAAACTACGAGCAGTACTTC. It translates to CASSSLAGGNYEQYF.